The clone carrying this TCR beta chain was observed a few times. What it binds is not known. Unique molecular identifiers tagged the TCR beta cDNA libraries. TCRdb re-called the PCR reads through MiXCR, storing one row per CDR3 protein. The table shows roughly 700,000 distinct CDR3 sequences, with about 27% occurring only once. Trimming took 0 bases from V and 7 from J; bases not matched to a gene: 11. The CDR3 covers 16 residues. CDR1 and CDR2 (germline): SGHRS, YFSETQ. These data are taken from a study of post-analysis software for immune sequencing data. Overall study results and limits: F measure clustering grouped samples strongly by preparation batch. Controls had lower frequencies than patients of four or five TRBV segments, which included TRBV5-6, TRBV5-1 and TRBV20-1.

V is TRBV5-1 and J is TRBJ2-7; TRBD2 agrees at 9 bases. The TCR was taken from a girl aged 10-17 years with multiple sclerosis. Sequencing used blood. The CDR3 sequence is CASSLAFAGGPKEQYF. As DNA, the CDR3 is TGCGCCAGCAGCTTGGCATTCGCGGGAGGGCCGAAGGAGCAGTACTTC.